This T cell receptor beta chain was found in a study of identical twins. Concerning this clonotype: Antigen specificity is unknown.

Study-wide results and limits: Within beta out-of-frame sequences, the excess sharing observed between twins was weaker.

CDR3 length equals 16 residues. Germline assignment: CDR1 LNHDA and CDR2 SQIVND (reference sequence). V was shortened by 1 base and J by 4 bases, with 14 bases between the two germline ends. In TCRdb, the 5' RACE reads were re-called with MiXCR into one record per CDR3 protein. This table holds about 810,000 distinct CDR3 sequences, approximately 13% found once. These data were also filed under a second study, of yellow fever vaccine responses in identical twins.

The sequencing sample was made of PBMCs. The origin of this receptor is a woman aged 18-35 years in good health. This chain joins TRBV19 and TRBJ2-1; no definite D call. In nucleotides, the CDR3 is TGTGCCAGTAGTATAGGGGCAGGCCTACCTTACAATGAGCAGTTCTTC. This codes for CASSIGAGLPYNEQFF.